This T cell receptor (beta chain) came from a study of blood T cell repertoires in COVID-19. About the study: Samples taken during acute and convalescent COVID-19 were collected in the United States, Italy and Spain. The cDNA or gDNA used as material had been derived from T cells, B-cell-depleted T cells, or PBMCs.

Authors' analysis steps: Quantification of nucleated cells was approximated via reference gene primer amplification. Sequencing was performed with immunoSEQ multiplex PCR; in TCRdb, only in-frame clones are kept and a portion is missing. V and J calls and clone size come straight from that table; D and trimming were deduced from the DNA. The data show over 140,000 clones, with around 73% seen just once and roughly 10% held by the top ten. The receptor comes from a woman aged 50 to 65 with active or convalescent COVID-19. Sequencing was performed on peripheral blood.

The DNA of the CDR3 is TGTGCCAGCAAGGCGGGAGGGCTAAGCTCCTACGAGCAGTACTTC. Translating gives CASKAGGLSSYEQYF. The chain is built from TRBV28 and TRBJ2-7, with 9 positions matching TRBD2. The trim removed 7 bases at V and 0 bases at J, leaving 7 bases unmatched. Germline V gives CDR1 MDHEN, CDR2 SYDVKM. This CDR3 is 15 amino acids long.